This T cell receptor beta chain comes out of a study of low-dose radiotherapy and immunotherapy resistance in tumors. Looking at the study overall: Cyclophosphamide went in intravenously at 200 mg/m2 every two weeks, one day before radiation and immunotherapy.

The time point: before trial treatment. Low-dose radiotherapy, low-dose cyclophosphamide, aspirin, ipilimumab and nivolumab were all given to the donors. This CDR3 spans 12 amino acids. Germline V gene sequence: CDR1 SQVTM, CDR2 ANQGSEA. Trimming cost V 7 bases and J 5 bases, with 14 bases left between them. First-strand cDNA relied on TRAV- and TRBV-specific primers spanning alpha and beta chains. A constant-region primer paired with the V-primer adapter amplified TCRs over roughly 18 PCR cycles. TCRdb recomputed calls from the reads with MiXCR, one row per CDR3 protein. The table lists over 55,000 distinct CDR3 sequences, roughly 30% of them singletons.

The sequences come from PBMCs, collected before treatment. The chain recombines TRBV29-1 with TRBJ1-1; D is ambiguous. The source is a female donor with ovarian cancer. The CDR3 spells CSARTGGTEAFF. For the CDR3, the DNA is TGCAGCGCCCGGACGGGAGGGACTGAAGCTTTCTTT.